This TCR beta chain was retrieved from a study of blood T cell repertoires in COVID-19. Cohorts were based on clinical histories the participants reported. Sequenced by immunoSEQ multiplex PCR; TCRdb stores in-frame clones only, minus some. Of some 530,000 clones listed, 88% are singletons. The sequence came from a woman aged 60-70 years who had recovered from COVID-19. Material for sequencing was PBMCs or T cells enriched from blood (not recorded which).

CDR3 amino acids: CASRSSWTGANYGYTF. The CDR3 DNA reads TGTGCCAGCAGGTCGAGTTGGACTGGTGCGAACTATGGCTACACCTTC. V gene TRBV7-9 combines with J gene TRBJ1-2; D call uncertain. Trimming stripped 6 bases from V and 2 bases from J, with 19 bases between. Germline values: CDR1 SEHNR, CDR2 FQNEAQ (reference sequence). The CDR3 covers 16 residues.